Following are 23 T cell receptor beta chains from one sample sequenced in a study of blood T cell repertoires in COVID-19. Sequencing used immunoSEQ multiplex PCR; TCRdb keeps in-frame clones, though not all of them. The sample holds 200,000 to 250,000 clones; over 60% are singletons and the top ten take approximately 6.6%. The specimen was peripheral blood. All receptors come from a woman in her 70s with acute or convalescent COVID-19.

This clone has at least ten counts. The rearrangement joins TRBV10-2 to TRBJ1-5; D gene unclear. CDR1 is WSHSY, CDR2 SAAADI, per germline. CDR3 length: 12 amino acids. V lost 6 bases and J 4 bases, leaving 7 bases between the germline ends. The CDR3 DNA is TGCGCCAGCAGGGAGGTAAATCAGCCCCAGCATTTT. Its translation is CASREVNQPQHF.

The sample holds a few counts of this clone. The chain carries TRBV7-8 and TRBJ1-5; 9 bases align to TRBD1. The CDR3 covers 16 residues. The germline V gene encodes CDR1 SGHVS and CDR2 FQNEAQ. The J segment lost 6 bases and the V segment lost 4 bases, leaving 10 bases of the junction unmatched. CDR3 DNA sequence: TGTGCCAGCAGCTCTATAGACAGGGGGAAGGGTCAGCCCCAGCATTTT. This codes for CASSSIDRGKGQPQHF.

This chain connects TRBV5-5 to TRBJ1-1, with D unclear. V shed 0 bases and J shed 3 bases, with 12 bases lying between them. There are 15 residues in the CDR3. Germline CDR1 and CDR2: SGHKS and YYEKEE (reference sequence). CDR3 DNA: TGTGCCAGCAGCTTGGCTTCGGGGTGGGACACTGAAGCTTTCTTT. Amino acids: CASSLASGWDTEAFF.

The chain uses TRBV24-1 and TRBJ2-6, with a possible D match to TRBD1 (6 bases). V was clipped by 5 bases and J by 1 base, with 14 bases between them. Germline loops: CDR1 KGHDR, CDR2 SFDVKD. The length of the CDR3 is 17 residues. CDR3 region: CATSGQGSRSGANVLTF. For the CDR3, the DNA is TGTGCCACCAGTGGGCAGGGGTCAAGATCTGGGGCCAACGTCCTGACTTTC.

The chain combines TRBV18 with TRBJ1-4; TRBD1 matches at 8 bases. V trimming: 3 bases; J trimming: 8 bases; junction bases outside the gene matches: 8. The CDR3 runs to 15 residues. Germline V lookup: CDR1 KGHSH, CDR2 LQKENI. CDR3 nucleotides: TGTGCCAGCTCACCCCCGGACAGGGAGGGAGAAAAACTGTTTTTT. Translating gives CASSPPDREGEKLFF.

This rearrangement joins TRBV7-3 to TRBJ1-1; TRBD1 aligns across 8 bases. CDR3 length: 13 amino acids. Germline assignment: CDR1 SGHTA and CDR2 FQGTGA. Germline trimming cut 2 bases from V and 10 bases from J; bases unmatched to any gene: 6. CDR3 region: CASSLSGGLGAFF. The CDR3 bases are TGTGCCAGCAGCTTATCAGGGGGCTTGGGAGCTTTCTTT.

This rearrangement joins TRBV10-3 to TRBJ1-1; D is possibly TRBD1 (5 bases). Germline CDR1 reads ENHRY; CDR2 reads SYGVKD. The CDR3 contains 13 residues. The V and J ends lost 8 bases and 3 bases respectively, with 13 bases between them. The DNA of the CDR3 is TGTGCCATCTCAGGGCGGTTGGACACTGAAGCTTTCTTT. Encoded protein: CAISGRLDTEAFF.

The V call is TRBV5-4, the J call TRBJ1-1, with D maybe TRBD1 (5 bases). In germline, CDR1 is SGHNT, CDR2 YYREEE (reference sequence). The CDR3 consists of 11 residues. Trimming took 5 bases from V and 6 from J, leaving 8 bases between them. CDR3 nucleotide sequence: TGTGCCAGCAGTTGGGGGGCTGAAGCTTTCTTT. It yields the protein CASSWGAEAFF. Together with reference TRBV5-4 and TRBJ1-1, the CDR3 gives the full variable domain: ETGVTQSPTHLIKTRGQQVTLRCSSQSGHNTVSWYQQALGQGPQFIFQYYREEENGRGNFPPRFSGLQFPNYSSELNVNALELDDSALYLCASSWGAEAFFGQGTRLTVV.

The V and J genes are TRBV4-1 and TRBJ2-1, with TRBD2 identical over 10 bases. J lost 4 bases, V lost 1 base, and 13 bases had no gene match. This CDR3 is built from 19 residues. CDR1 is MGHRA, CDR2 YSYEKL, per germline. CDR3 in DNA: TGCGCCAGCAGCCAAGCTCCCAGCGGGGGGGCCTATCTTTACAATGAGCAGTTCTTC. Translated: CASSQAPSGGAYLYNEQFF.

The chain joins TRBV6-2 or TRBV6-3 to TRBJ2-3; D call uncertain. The CDR3 runs 16 residues. Trimming shortened V by 2 bases and J by 2 bases, and 14 bases separated the two germline ends. Germline lookup yields CDR1 MNHEY and CDR2 SVGEGT. The CDR3 reads CASSYGQTGSTDTQYF. The CDR3 DNA reads as TGTGCCAGCAGTTACGGTCAGACTGGATCCACAGATACGCAGTATTTT.

CDR3 protein: CASIKGNVGGAPYGYTF. In DNA, the CDR3 is TGTGCCAGCATAAAGGGAAACGTTGGGGGCGCTCCTTATGGCTACACCTTC. This chain joins TRBV2 and TRBJ1-2, with a tentative D call TRBD1 (6 bases). Trimming pared 7 bases from V and 5 bases from J, leaving 26 bases between. The germline CDR1 and CDR2 sequences are SNHLY and FYNNEI. This CDR3 has 17 amino acids.

A single count supports this clone. The gene calls are TRBV29-1 and TRBJ1-4; the D gene is possibly TRBD1 (5 bases). Germline V lookup: CDR1 SQVTM, CDR2 ANQGSEA. The CDR3 consists of 11 residues. As DNA, the CDR3 is TGCTGGGGGGGATATAATGAAAAACTGTTTTTT. As protein: CWGGYNEKLFF.

As regards this clone: The junction differs from germline at one of its ends, possibly a read error. J is TRBJ2-3 and V is TRBV10-3, with D possibly matching TRBD2 (6 bases). The germline V gene encodes CDR1 ENHRY and CDR2 SYGVKD. This CDR3 comprises 12 residues. Written as DNA, the CDR3 is TGTGCCATCAGTGAGTTGTTGGGACTTCCCAATTTT. Amino acid sequence: CAISELLGLPNF.

The DNA for the CDR3 is TGTGCCAGCTCACCAGACCAGACAGGGCCTGGCTACACCTTC. Its translation is CASSPDQTGPGYTF. The gene calls are TRBV18 and TRBJ1-2; TRBD1 aligns across 7 bases. Germline loops: CDR1 KGHSH, CDR2 LQKENI. The CDR3 is 14 amino acids. Unmatched junction bases numbered 7, after V lost 2 bases and J lost 7 bases. The full variable domain, with the rest looked up from reference TRBV18 and TRBJ1-2, is NAGVMQNPRHLVRRRGQEARLRCSPMKGHSHVYWYRQLPEEGLKFMVYLQKENIIDESGMPKERFSAEFPKEGPSILRIQQVVRGDSAAYFCASSPDQTGPGYTFGSGTRLTVV.

In its sample, this clone was seen a few times. In the same sample, other DNA sequences code for this CDR3. The V gene is TRBV30, the J gene TRBJ1-1; 8 positions agree with TRBD1. The CDR3 loop spans 13 amino acids. V trimming: 0 bases; J trimming: 3 bases; junction bases outside the gene matches: 0. Germline V lookup: CDR1 GTSNPN, CDR2 SVGIG (reference sequence). CDR3 amino acids: CAWSVQGDTEAFF. The CDR3 DNA is TGTGCCTGGAGTGTACAGGGGGACACTGAAGCTTTCTTT.

The gene calls are TRBV19 and TRBJ2-3; 8 nucleotides agree with TRBD1. The CDR3 is made up of 12 amino acids. Germline V lookup: CDR1 LNHDA, CDR2 SQIVND (reference sequence). Trimming took 9 bases from V and 5 from J; bases not matched to a gene: 4. This CDR3 is CASRGRIDTQYF. In DNA, the CDR3 is TGTGCCAGCAGGGGGCGTATAGATACGCAGTATTTT.

This chain uses TRBV6-5 with TRBJ2-1, with 9 nucleotides matching TRBD2. Germline V lookup: CDR1 MNHEY, CDR2 SVGAGI. The CDR3 is 15 residues long. After removal of 0 bases from V and 4 bases from J, the junction contained 1 base not matched to a gene. The chain's CDR3 is CASSYSRGGYNEQFF. CDR3 coding DNA: TGTGCCAGCAGTTACTCGCGGGGGGGGTACAATGAGCAGTTCTTC.

By its share, this clone is medium-sized. The chain is built from TRBV21-1 and TRBJ2-5; TRBD2, the D gene given by the table, was not confirmed from the DNA. TRBV21-1 is a pseudogene. There are 16 residues in the CDR3. The chain's CDR3 is CASSITGVSQEETQYF. In nucleotides, the CDR3 is TGTGCCAGCAGCATCACGGGGGTGTCCCAAGAAGAGACCCAGTACTTC.

CDR3 sequence (DNA): TGTGCCAGCAGCCTGGCGACGAGGGGGGGTGGCTACACCTTC. Residues: CASSLATRGGGYTF. The V call is TRBV14, the J call TRBJ1-2, with D possibly being TRBD1 (6 bases). The CDR3 length is 14 residues. The V gene lost 4 bases and the J gene lost 7 bases, with 16 bases spanning the gap. Germline V gene sequence: CDR1 SGHDN, CDR2 FVKESK.

This chain links TRBV7-6 with TRBJ2-7, with 9 bases aligning to TRBD1. The CDR3 runs to 15 residues. Unmatched junction bases numbered 5, after V lost 4 bases and J lost 1 base. Germline-derived CDR1 and CDR2 are SGHVS and FNYEAQ. The CDR3 DNA follows: TGTGCCAGCAGCTCAACAGGGGGCACTTCCTACGAGCAGTACTTC. Translated: CASSSTGGTSYEQYF. The full variable domain, rest sourced from reference TRBV7-6 and TRBJ2-7, is GAGVSQSPRYKVTKRGQDVALRCDPISGHVSLYWYRQALGQGPEFLTYFNYEAQQDKSGLPNDRFSAERPEGSISTLTIQRTEQRDSAMYRCASSSTGGTSYEQYFGPGTRLTVT.

In this sample, this clone turned up once. The J gene is TRBJ2-5, the V gene TRBV6-5, with TRBD2 matching over 7 bases. Germline-derived CDR1 and CDR2 are MNHEY and SVGAGI. CDR3 length equals 15 residues. J gave up 1 base and V 1 base, and 3 bases lay outside the gene matches. The CDR3 sequence: CASSYWERGQETQYF. The CDR3 nucleotides are TGTGCCAGCAGTTACTGGGAGCGGGGCCAAGAGACCCAGTACTTC.

This chain uses TRBV25-1 with TRBJ2-3; tentative D call: TRBD2 (6 bases). Germline V CDR1 and CDR2: MGHDK, SYGVNS. The CDR3 is 17 residues long. V lost 4 bases to trimming and J lost 2 bases, with 19 bases between them. The CDR3 sequence is CASSGSIGGWFTDTQYF. In DNA form, the CDR3 reads TGTGCCAGCAGTGGTTCTATTGGGGGGTGGTTCACAGATACGCAGTATTTT.

The chain combines TRBV30 with TRBJ2-4; D remains ambiguous. The V end lost 1 base, the J end lost 7 bases, and 11 bases lay between the germline ends. This CDR3 contains 13 residues. Germline CDR1 is GTSNPN and CDR2 is SVGIG (reference sequence). The CDR3 bases are TGTGCCTGGAGTGGTTCTCCTAGGAACATTCAGTACTTC. Translation gives CAWSGSPRNIQYF.